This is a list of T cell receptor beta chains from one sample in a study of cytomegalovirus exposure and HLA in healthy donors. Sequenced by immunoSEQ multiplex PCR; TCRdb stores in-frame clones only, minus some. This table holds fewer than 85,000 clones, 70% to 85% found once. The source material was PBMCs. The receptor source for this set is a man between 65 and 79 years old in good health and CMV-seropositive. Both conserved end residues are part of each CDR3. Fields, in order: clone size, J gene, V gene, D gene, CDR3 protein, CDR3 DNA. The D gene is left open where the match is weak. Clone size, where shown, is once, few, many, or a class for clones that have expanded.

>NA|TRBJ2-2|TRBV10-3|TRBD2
CAINEREGLTGELFF
TGTGCCATCAACGAGCGGGAGGGCCTCACCGGGGAGCTGTTTTTT
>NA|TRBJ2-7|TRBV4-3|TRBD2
CASSQGGGGAYEQYF
TGCGCCAGCAGCCAAGGGGGCGGGGGGGCCTACGAGCAGTACTTC
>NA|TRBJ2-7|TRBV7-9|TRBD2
CASSLSSGVWEQYF
TGTGCCAGCAGCCTTTCTAGCGGGGTCTGGGAGCAGTACTTC
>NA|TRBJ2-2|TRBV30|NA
CAWSGGGAGGELFF
TGTGCCTGGAGTGGGGGCGGAGCCGGCGGGGAGCTGTTTTTT
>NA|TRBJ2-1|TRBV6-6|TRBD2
CASSRTSGGDNEQFF
TGTGCCAGCAGTCGTACTAGCGGGGGGGACAATGAGCAGTTCTTC
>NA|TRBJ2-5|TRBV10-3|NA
CAISESRTQETQYF
TGTGCCATCAGTGAGTCCCGGACACAAGAGACCCAGTACTTC
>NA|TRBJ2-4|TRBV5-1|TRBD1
CASSGAGTGGNIQYF
TGCGCCAGCAGCGGCGCCGGGACAGGGGGTAACATTCAGTACTTC
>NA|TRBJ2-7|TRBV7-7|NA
CASSPSAGSTYEQYF
TGTGCTAGCAGCCCTTCGGCGGGGTCCACCTACGAGCAGTACTTC
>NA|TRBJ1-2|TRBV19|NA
CASSTSSGEKGYTF
TGTGCCAGTAGTACCTCATCAGGTGAGAAAGGCTACACCTTC
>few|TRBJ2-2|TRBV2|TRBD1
CASSSRDRVLPSNTGELFF
TGTGCCAGCAGTTCCCGGGACAGGGTACTACCCTCGAACACCGGGGAGCTGTTTTTT
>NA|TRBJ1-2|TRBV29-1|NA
CSVVGGPYGYTF
TGCAGCGTTGTAGGGGGACCCTATGGCTACACCTTC
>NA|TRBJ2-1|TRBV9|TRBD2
CASSVGLAAYNEQFF
TGTGCCAGCAGCGTGGGACTAGCGGCCTACAATGAGCAGTTCTTC
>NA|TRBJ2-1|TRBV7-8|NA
CASSLEGRGYNEQFF
TGTGCCAGCAGCTTAGAAGGCCGGGGGTACAATGAGCAGTTCTTC
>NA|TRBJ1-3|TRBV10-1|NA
CASSEFRGSGNTIYF
TGCGCCAGCAGTGAATTCCGGGGGTCTGGAAACACCATATATTTT
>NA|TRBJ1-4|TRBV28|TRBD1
CASTVGTENEKLFF
TGTGCCAGCACCGTCGGGACAGAAAATGAAAAACTGTTTTTT
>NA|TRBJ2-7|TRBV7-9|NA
CASTLGGGYYEQYF
TGTGCCAGCACCCTCGGTGGGGGCTACTACGAGCAGTACTTC
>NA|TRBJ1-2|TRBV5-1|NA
CASTPFGPGTGYGYTF
NA
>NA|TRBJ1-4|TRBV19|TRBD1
CASGRGQVNEKLFF
TGTGCCAGTGGACGGGGACAGGTTAATGAAAAACTGTTTTTT
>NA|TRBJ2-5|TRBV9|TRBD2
CASSALSGRGETQYF
TGTGCCAGCAGCGCACTTAGCGGGAGAGGCGAGACCCAGTACTTC
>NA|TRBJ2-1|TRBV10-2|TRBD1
CASKGRTTGAGEQFF
TGCGCCAGCAAGGGGCGGACGACAGGGGCCGGCGAGCAGTTCTTC
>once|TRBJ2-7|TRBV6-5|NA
CASSYSEQGEQYF
TGTGCCAGCAGTTACTCTGAACAGGGCGAGCAGTACTTC
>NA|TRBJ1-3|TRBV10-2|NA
CASSPENSGNTIYF
TGCGCCAGCAGTCCCGAGAACTCTGGAAACACCATATATTTT
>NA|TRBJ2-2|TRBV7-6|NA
CASSGQTDSLTGELFF
TGTGCCAGCAGCGGCCAAACGGACTCGCTGACCGGGGAGCTGTTTTTT
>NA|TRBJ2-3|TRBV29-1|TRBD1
CSVGASGTGADTQYF
TGCAGCGTTGGGGCCTCCGGGACAGGGGCAGATACGCAGTATTTT
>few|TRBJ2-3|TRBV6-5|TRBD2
CASKTSGGPGVQYF
TGTGCCAGCAAAACTAGCGGGGGGCCTGGTGTGCAGTATTTT
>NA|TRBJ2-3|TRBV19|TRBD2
CASSIGQAGGDTQYF
TGTGCCAGTAGTATCGGGCAGGCGGGGGGAGATACGCAGTATTTT
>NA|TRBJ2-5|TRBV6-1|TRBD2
CASSPPGGQETQYF
TGTGCCAGCAGTCCCCCCGGGGGGCAAGAGACCCAGTACTTC
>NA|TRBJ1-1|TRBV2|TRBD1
CASSELLRGLTEAFF
TGTGCCAGCAGTGAACTGTTAAGGGGGCTCACTGAAGCTTTCTTT